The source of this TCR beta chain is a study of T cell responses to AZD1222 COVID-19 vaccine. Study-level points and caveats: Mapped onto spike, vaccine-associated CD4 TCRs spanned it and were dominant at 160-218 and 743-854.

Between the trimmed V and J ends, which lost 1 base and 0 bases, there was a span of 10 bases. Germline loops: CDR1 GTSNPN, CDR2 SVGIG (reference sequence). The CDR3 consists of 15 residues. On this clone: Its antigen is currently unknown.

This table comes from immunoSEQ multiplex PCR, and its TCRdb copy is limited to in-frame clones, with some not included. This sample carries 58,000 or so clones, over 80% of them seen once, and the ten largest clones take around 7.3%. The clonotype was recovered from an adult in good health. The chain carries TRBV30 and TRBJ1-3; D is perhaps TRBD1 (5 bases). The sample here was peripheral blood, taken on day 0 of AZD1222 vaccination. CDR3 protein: CAWSAGQGSGNTIYF. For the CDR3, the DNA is TGTGCCTGGAGTGCCGGACAAGGCTCTGGAAACACCATATATTTT.